The source of this T cell receptor (beta chain) is a study of CD8 T cells in ankylosing spondylitis. The V end lost 0 bases, the J end lost 0 bases, and 19 bases lay between the germline ends. From germline, CDR1 is SGHDT and CDR2 YYEEEE. CDR3 size: 19 residues. Overall study results and limits: Blood from ankylosing spondylitis patients appeared to carry a characteristic roughly 8-variant TCR beta motif. Disease-linked clones reportedly showed significant enrichment in matched ankylosing spondylitis synovial fluid.

Each TCR beta library was made by quantitative 5'-RACE that incorporated molecular barcodes. TCRdb itself ran the 5' RACE reads through MiXCR, one entry per CDR3 protein. The sample has about 330,000 distinct CDR3 sequences, around 7.6% seen once. A few counts support this clonotype. The target antigen is unknown. The clonotype originates from a male donor with ankylosing spondylitis. Sequencing was performed on blood, either unsorted or a sorted T cell fraction (not recorded which). The chain employs TRBV5-6 and TRBJ2-1; no definite D call. CDR3 nucleotide sequence: TGTGCCAGCAGCTTGGCAGGATTCCTAGGATACGGCTCCTACAATGAGCAGTTCTTC. Protein product: CASSLAGFLGYGSYNEQFF.